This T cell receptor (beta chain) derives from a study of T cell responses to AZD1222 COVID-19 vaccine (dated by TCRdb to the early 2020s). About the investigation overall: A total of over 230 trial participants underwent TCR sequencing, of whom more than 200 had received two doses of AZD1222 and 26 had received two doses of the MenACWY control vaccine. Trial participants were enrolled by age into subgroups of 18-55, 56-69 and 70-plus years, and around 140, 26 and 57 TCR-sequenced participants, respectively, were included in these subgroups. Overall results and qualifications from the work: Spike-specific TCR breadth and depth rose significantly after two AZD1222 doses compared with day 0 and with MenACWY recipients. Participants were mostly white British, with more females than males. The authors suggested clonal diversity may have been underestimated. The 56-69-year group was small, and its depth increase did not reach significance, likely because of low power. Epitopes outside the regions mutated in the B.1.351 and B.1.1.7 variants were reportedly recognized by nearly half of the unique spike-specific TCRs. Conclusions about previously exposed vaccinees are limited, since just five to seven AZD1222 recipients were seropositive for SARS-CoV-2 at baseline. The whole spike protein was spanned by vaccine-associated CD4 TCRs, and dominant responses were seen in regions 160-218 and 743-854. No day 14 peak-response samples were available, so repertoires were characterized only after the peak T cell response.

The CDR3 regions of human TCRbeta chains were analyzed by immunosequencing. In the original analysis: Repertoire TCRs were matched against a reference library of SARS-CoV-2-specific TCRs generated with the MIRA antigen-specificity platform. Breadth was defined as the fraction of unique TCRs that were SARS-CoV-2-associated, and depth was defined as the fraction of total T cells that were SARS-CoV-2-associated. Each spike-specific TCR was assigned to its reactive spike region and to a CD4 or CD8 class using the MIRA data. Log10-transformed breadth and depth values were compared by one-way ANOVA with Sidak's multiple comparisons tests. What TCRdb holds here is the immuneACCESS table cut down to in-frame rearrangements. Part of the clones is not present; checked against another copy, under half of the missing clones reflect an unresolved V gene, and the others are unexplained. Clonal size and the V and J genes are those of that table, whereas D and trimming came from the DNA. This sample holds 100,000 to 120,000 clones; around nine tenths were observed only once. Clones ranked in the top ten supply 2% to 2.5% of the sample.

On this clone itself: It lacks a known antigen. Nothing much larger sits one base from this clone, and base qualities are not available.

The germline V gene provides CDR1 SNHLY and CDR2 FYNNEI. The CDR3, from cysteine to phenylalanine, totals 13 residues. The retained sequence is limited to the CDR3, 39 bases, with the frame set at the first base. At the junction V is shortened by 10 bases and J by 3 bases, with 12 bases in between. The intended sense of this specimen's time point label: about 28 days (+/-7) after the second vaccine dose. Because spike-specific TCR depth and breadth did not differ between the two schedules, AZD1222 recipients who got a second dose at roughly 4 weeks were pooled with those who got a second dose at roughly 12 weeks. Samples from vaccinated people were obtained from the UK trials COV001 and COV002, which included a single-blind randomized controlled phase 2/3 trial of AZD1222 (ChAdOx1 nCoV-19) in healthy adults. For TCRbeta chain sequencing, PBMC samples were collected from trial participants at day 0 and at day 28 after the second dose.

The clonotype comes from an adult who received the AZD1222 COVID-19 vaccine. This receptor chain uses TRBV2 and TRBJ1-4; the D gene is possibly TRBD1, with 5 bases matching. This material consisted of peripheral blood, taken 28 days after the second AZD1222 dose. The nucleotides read TGTGCCATTCGGGACCGCGCTAATGAAAAACTGTTTTTT. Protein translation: CAIRDRANEKLFF. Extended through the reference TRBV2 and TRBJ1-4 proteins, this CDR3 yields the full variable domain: EPEVTQTPSHQVTQMGQEVILRCVPISNHLYFYWYRQILGQKVEFLVSFYNNEISEKSEIFDDQFSVERPDGSNFTLKIRSTKLEDSAMYFCAIRDRANEKLFFGSGTQLSVL.